The rows below give T cell receptor beta chains drawn from one sample of a study of T cell responses to AZD1222 COVID-19 vaccine. The repertoire was sequenced with immunoSEQ multiplex PCR; TCRdb's copy has only in-frame clones and lacks some. The table shows under 85,000 clones, with roughly nine tenths occurring only once. The sequencing here drew on peripheral blood, taken 28 days after the second AZD1222 dose. The receptor set was obtained from an adult who received the AZD1222 COVID-19 vaccine. CDR3s include the opening cysteine and the closing phenylalanine or tryptophan. D genes are given only for firm matches.

TRBJ2-1 | TRBV7-3 | . | CASSPLDGSSYNEQFF | TGTGCCAGCAGCCCCTTGGACGGAAGCTCCTACAATGAGCAGTTCTTC
TRBJ1-5 | TRBV30 | . | CAWSAGLSNQPQHF | TGTGCCTGGAGTGCCGGCCTTAGCAATCAGCCCCAGCATTTT
TRBJ1-1 | TRBV5-4 | TRBD1 | CASSPQGGPNTEAFF | TGTGCCAGCAGCCCCCAGGGGGGCCCCAACACTGAAGCTTTCTTT
TRBJ1-1 | TRBV29-1 | . | CSGGHPNTEAFF | TGCAGCGGGGGACACCCGAACACTGAAGCTTTCTTT
TRBJ1-2 | TRBV20-1 | . | CSASVPNYGYTF | TGCAGTGCTAGTGTGCCCAACTATGGCTACACCTTC
TRBJ2-1 | TRBV7-2 | . | CASSLDRDVDEQFF | TGTGCCAGCAGCTTAGACAGGGATGTGGATGAGCAGTTCTTC
TRBJ2-1 | TRBV5-4 | TRBD1 | CASSGAGGLNEQFF | TGTGCCAGCTCTGGGGCAGGGGGCTTGAATGAGCAGTTCTTC
TRBJ1-6 | TRBV5-1 | . | CASSLVGRINSPLHF | TGCGCCAGCAGCTTAGTAGGCAGGATTAATTCACCCCTCCACTTT
TRBJ1-6 | TRBV9 | . | CASSVDLRGNGSPLHF | TGTGCCAGCAGCGTAGACCTCCGAGGGAACGGTTCACCCCTCCACTTT
TRBJ1-6 | TRBV11-3 | . | CASSPRDPGNSPLHF | TGTGCCAGCAGCCCCCGGGACCCGGGGAATTCACCCCTCCACTTT
TRBJ1-3 | TRBV30 | . | CAWSAQTVRSGNTIYF | TGTGCCTGGAGTGCCCAGACAGTCCGCTCTGGAAACACCATATATTTT
TRBJ2-5 | TRBV5-1 | . | CASSLSRGDQETQYF | TGCGCCAGCAGCTTGAGCAGGGGGGACCAAGAGACCCAGTACTTC
TRBJ1-6 | TRBV7-8 | TRBD1 | CASSPRDRGGSPLHF | TGTGCCAGCAGCCCAAGAGACAGGGGTGGCTCACCCCTCCACTTT
TRBJ1-2 | TRBV5-8 | . | CASSPGGTRDFYGYTF | TGTGCCAGCAGCCCTGGGGGGACACGGGATTTCTATGGCTACACCTTC
TRBJ2-2 | TRBV7-2 | . | CASSQDRGGVGELFF | TGTGCCAGCAGCCAAGACAGGGGAGGGGTCGGGGAGCTGTTTTTT
TRBJ2-3 | TRBV30 | TRBD2 | CAWSGEAGVADTQYF | TGTGCCTGGAGTGGAGAAGCGGGAGTGGCAGATACGCAGTATTTT
TRBJ2-7 | TRBV7-2 | TRBD1 | CASSPTRDRTYEQYF | TGTGCCAGCAGCCCAACTCGGGACAGAACCTACGAGCAGTACTTC
TRBJ1-3 | TRBV6-5 | . | CASTRQKSGNTIYF | TGTGCCAGCACCCGACAGAAATCTGGAAACACCATATATTTT
TRBJ2-3 | TRBV7-2 | . | CASGPEKGPDTQYF | TGTGCCAGCGGTCCAGAGAAGGGTCCAGATACGCAGTATTTT
TRBJ1-1 | TRBV9 | . | CASSVNEGAQTEAFF | TGTGCCAGCAGCGTAAACGAAGGGGCTCAGACTGAAGCTTTCTTT
TRBJ2-2 | TRBV9 | TRBD2 | CASSVGGSGTVGELFF | TGTGCCAGCAGCGTAGGTGGTAGCGGGACGGTCGGGGAGCTGTTTTTT